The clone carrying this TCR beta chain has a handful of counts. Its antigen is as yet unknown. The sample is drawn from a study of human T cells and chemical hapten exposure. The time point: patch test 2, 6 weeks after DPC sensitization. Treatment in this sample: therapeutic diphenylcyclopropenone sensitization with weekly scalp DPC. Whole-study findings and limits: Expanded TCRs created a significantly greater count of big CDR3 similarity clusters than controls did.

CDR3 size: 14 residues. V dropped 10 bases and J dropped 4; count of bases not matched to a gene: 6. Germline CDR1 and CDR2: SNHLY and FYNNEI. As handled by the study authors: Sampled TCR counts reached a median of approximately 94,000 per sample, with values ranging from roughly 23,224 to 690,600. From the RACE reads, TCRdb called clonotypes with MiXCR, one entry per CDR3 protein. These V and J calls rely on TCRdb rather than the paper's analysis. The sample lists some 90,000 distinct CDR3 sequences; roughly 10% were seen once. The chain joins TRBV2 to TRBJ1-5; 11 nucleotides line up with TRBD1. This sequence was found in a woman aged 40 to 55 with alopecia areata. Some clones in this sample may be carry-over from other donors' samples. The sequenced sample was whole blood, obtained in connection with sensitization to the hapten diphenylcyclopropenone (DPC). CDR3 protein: CATGTGGRNQPQHF. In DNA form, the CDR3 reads TGTGCCACAGGGACAGGGGGGCGAAATCAGCCCCAGCATTTT.